The rows below give T cell receptor beta chains drawn from one sample of a study of T cells after posttransplantation cyclophosphamide. TCRdb's table, derived via immunoSEQ multiplex PCR, lists solely in-frame clones and lacks some. The data show 25,000 or so clones, around 88% seen once. Sequencing used PBMCs. The receptors come from a woman aged 55 to 70 with a blood cancer, CMV-positive, and with a related stem cell donor. Both conserved end residues are part of each CDR3. Fields, in order: CDR3 protein, CDR3 DNA, V gene, J gene, clone size, D gene. A D gene is named only where the DNA matches it firmly. Expanded clones get a size class; other rows say once, few or many, or leave the size out.

cdr3_aa: CASSPGQGSRIEKLFF
cdr3_nt: TGTGCCAGCTCACCAGGCCAGGGAAGCCGTATTGAAAAACTGTTTTTT
v_call: TRBV18
j_call: TRBJ1-4
clone_size: NA
d_call: NA

cdr3_aa: CASGLDPGGNYGYTF
cdr3_nt: TGTGCTAGTGGTTTGGACCCCGGGGGAAACTATGGCTACACCTTC
v_call: TRBV12-5
j_call: TRBJ1-2
clone_size: NA
d_call: NA

cdr3_aa: CASRAGTGKPYEQYF
cdr3_nt: TGTGCCAGCAGGGCCGGGACAGGGAAGCCCTACGAGCAGTACTTC
v_call: TRBV5-4
j_call: TRBJ2-7
clone_size: NA
d_call: TRBD1

cdr3_aa: CASSSLTSGNDTDTQYF
cdr3_nt: TGTGCCAGCAGCTCCCTGACTAGCGGGAATGACACAGATACGCAGTATTTT
v_call: TRBV11-1
j_call: TRBJ2-3
clone_size: NA
d_call: TRBD2

cdr3_aa: CSVGRGSNTGELFF
cdr3_nt: TGCAGCGTTGGGCGGGGGTCGAACACCGGGGAGCTGTTTTTT
v_call: TRBV29-1
j_call: TRBJ2-2
clone_size: NA
d_call: TRBD2

cdr3_aa: CASSPNPRAGGPRNEQFF
cdr3_nt: TGTGCCAGCAGCCCGAATCCCCGAGCGGGAGGGCCGAGGAATGAGCAGTTCTTC
v_call: TRBV7-9
j_call: TRBJ2-1
clone_size: NA
d_call: TRBD2

cdr3_aa: CASSLYLAGNINEQFF
cdr3_nt: TGTGCCAGCAGCTTATATCTAGCGGGAAACATAAATGAGCAGTTCTTC
v_call: TRBV5-6
j_call: TRBJ2-1
clone_size: NA
d_call: TRBD2

cdr3_aa: CAVASTYNEQFF
cdr3_nt: TGTGCCGTGGCCTCCACCTACAATGAGCAGTTCTTC
v_call: TRBV6-5
j_call: TRBJ2-1
clone_size: once
d_call: NA

cdr3_aa: CASSSAGDPYEQYF
cdr3_nt: TGTGCCAGCAGTAGCGCGGGAGATCCCTACGAGCAGTACTTC
v_call: TRBV27
j_call: TRBJ2-7
clone_size: NA
d_call: TRBD2

cdr3_aa: CASSPNQGDEQFF
cdr3_nt: TGTGCCAGCTCACCAAATCAGGGGGATGAGCAGTTCTTC
v_call: TRBV18
j_call: TRBJ2-1
clone_size: NA
d_call: TRBD1

cdr3_aa: CASSRRQGRRYTEAFF
cdr3_nt: TGTGCCAGCAGTCGTCGACAGGGGCGCCGATACACTGAAGCTTTCTTT
v_call: TRBV13
j_call: TRBJ1-1
clone_size: once
d_call: TRBD1

cdr3_aa: CASSQGRNTNNQPQHF
cdr3_nt: TGCGCCAGCAGCCAAGGGAGGAACACGAACAATCAGCCCCAGCATTTT
v_call: TRBV4-1
j_call: TRBJ1-5
clone_size: NA
d_call: NA

cdr3_aa: CASSPGAGSAGELFF
cdr3_nt: TGTGCCAGCTCACCAGGGGCGGGAAGCGCCGGGGAGCTGTTTTTT
v_call: TRBV18
j_call: TRBJ2-2
clone_size: NA
d_call: NA

cdr3_aa: CASSSLAAFGYNEQFF
cdr3_nt: TGTGCCAGCAGCTCCCTAGCGGCCTTCGGCTACAATGAGCAGTTCTTC
v_call: TRBV7-9
j_call: TRBJ2-1
clone_size: NA
d_call: TRBD2

cdr3_aa: CASSQDQRGEQYF
cdr3_nt: TGCGCCAGCAGCCAAGATCAACGCGGCGAGCAGTACTTC
v_call: TRBV4-1
j_call: TRBJ2-7
clone_size: once
d_call: NA

cdr3_aa: CASSSGQGETQYF
cdr3_nt: TGTGCCAGCAGTTCCGGACAGGGAGAGACCCAGTACTTC
v_call: TRBV27
j_call: TRBJ2-5
clone_size: NA
d_call: TRBD1

cdr3_aa: CASSEGTSKGMNTEAFF
cdr3_nt: TGTGCCAGCAGTGAGGGCACTTCAAAGGGGATGAACACTGAAGCTTTCTTT
v_call: TRBV6-1
j_call: TRBJ1-1
clone_size: NA
d_call: NA

cdr3_aa: CASSLAERLSNTEAFF
cdr3_nt: TGTGCCAGCAGCTTGGCCGAGAGACTCTCGAACACTGAAGCTTTCTTT
v_call: TRBV5-4
j_call: TRBJ1-1
clone_size: NA
d_call: NA

cdr3_aa: CASRVSGSIPDTQYF
cdr3_nt: TGTGCCAGCAGAGTAAGCGGGAGTATCCCAGATACGCAGTATTTT
v_call: TRBV6-1
j_call: TRBJ2-3
clone_size: NA
d_call: TRBD2

cdr3_aa: CATSRDKFYEQYF
cdr3_nt: TGTGCCACCAGCAGAGATAAATTCTACGAGCAGTACTTC
v_call: TRBV15
j_call: TRBJ2-7
clone_size: NA
d_call: NA

cdr3_aa: CASSVGVDTGELFF
cdr3_nt: TGTGCCAGCTCAGTCGGGGTTGACACCGGGGAGCTGTTTTTT
v_call: TRBV18
j_call: TRBJ2-2
clone_size: NA
d_call: NA

cdr3_aa: CASRAGGSTDTQYF
cdr3_nt: TGTGCCTCCAGAGCGGGAGGAAGCACAGATACGCAGTATTTT
v_call: TRBV6-6
j_call: TRBJ2-3
clone_size: NA
d_call: TRBD2

cdr3_aa: CASSFREGHEQYF
cdr3_nt: TGTGCCAGCAGTTTTCGGGAGGGCCACGAGCAGTACTTC
v_call: TRBV27
j_call: TRBJ2-7
clone_size: NA
d_call: TRBD2

cdr3_aa: CASWRQVGSYNEQFF
cdr3_nt: TGTGCCAGCTGGAGACAGGTGGGGTCCTACAATGAGCAGTTCTTC
v_call: TRBV6-1
j_call: TRBJ2-1
clone_size: NA
d_call: NA